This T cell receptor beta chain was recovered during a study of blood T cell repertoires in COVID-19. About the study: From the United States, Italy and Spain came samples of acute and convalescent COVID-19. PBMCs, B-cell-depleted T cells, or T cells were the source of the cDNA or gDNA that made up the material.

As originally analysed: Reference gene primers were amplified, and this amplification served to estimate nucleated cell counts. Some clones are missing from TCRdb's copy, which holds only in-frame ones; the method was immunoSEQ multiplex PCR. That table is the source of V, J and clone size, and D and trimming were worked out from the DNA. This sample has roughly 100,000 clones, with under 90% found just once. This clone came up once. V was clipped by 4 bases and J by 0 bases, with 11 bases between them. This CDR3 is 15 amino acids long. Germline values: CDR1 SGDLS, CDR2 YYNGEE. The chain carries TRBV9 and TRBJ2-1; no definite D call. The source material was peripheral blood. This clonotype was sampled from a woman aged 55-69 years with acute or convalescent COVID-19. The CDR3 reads CASSLASFSYNEQFF. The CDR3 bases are TGTGCCAGCAGCCTCGCGAGTTTCTCCTACAATGAGCAGTTCTTC.